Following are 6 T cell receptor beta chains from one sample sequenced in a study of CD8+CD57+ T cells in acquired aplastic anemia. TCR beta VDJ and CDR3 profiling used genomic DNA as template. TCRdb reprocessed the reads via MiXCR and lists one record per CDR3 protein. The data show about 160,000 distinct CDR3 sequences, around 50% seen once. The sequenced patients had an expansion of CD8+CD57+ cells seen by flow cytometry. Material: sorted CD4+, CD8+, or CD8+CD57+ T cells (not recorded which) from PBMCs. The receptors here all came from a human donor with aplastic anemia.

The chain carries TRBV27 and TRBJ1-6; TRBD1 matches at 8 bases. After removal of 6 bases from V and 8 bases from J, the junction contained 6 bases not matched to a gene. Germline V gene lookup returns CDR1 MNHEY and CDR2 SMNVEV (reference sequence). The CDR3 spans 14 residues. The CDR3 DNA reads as TGTGCCAGCAGAAGGACAGGGCCGGATTCACCCCTCCACTTT. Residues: CASRRTGPDSPLHF.

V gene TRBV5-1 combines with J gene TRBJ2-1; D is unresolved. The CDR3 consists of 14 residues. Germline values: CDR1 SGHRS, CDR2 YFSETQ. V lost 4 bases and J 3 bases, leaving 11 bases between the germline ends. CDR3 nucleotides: TGCGCCAGCAGCGGCGAAGTACACTACAATGAGCAGTTCTTC. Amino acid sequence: CASSGEVHYNEQFF.

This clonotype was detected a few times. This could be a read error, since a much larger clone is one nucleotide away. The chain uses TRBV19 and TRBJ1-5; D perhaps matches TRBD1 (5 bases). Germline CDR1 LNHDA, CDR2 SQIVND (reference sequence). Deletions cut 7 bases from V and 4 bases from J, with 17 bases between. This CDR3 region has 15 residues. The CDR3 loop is CASKNRDGVNQPQHF. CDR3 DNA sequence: TGTGCCAGTAAGAACCGGGACGGGGTTAATCAGCCCCAGCATTTT.

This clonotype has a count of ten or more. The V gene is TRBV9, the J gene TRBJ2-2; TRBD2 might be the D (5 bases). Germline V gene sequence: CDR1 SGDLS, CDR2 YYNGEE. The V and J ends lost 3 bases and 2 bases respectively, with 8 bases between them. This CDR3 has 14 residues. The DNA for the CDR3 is TGTGCCAGCAGCGCTCGACTAAACACCGGGGAGCTGTTTTTT. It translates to CASSARLNTGELFF.

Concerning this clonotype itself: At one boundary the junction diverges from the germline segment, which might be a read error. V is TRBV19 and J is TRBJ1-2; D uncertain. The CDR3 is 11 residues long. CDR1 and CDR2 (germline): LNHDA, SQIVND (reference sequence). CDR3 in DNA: TGTGCCAGTAGTATCGGAATGGAGCCTGCGTTC. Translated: CASSIGMEPAF. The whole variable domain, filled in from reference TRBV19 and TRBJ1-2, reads DGGITQSPKYLFRKEGQNVTLSCEQNLNHDAMYWYRQDPGQGLRLIYYSQIVNDFQKGDIAEGYSVSREKKESFPLTVTSAQKNPTAFYLCASSIGMEPAFGSGTRLTVV.

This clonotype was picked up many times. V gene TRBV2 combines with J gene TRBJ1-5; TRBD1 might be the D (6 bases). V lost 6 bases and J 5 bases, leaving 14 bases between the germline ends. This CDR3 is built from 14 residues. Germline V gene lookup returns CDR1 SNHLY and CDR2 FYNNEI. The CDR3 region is CASSAEGGYQPQHF. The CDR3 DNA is TGTGCCAGCAGCGCGGAGGGGGGGTATCAGCCCCAGCATTTT.